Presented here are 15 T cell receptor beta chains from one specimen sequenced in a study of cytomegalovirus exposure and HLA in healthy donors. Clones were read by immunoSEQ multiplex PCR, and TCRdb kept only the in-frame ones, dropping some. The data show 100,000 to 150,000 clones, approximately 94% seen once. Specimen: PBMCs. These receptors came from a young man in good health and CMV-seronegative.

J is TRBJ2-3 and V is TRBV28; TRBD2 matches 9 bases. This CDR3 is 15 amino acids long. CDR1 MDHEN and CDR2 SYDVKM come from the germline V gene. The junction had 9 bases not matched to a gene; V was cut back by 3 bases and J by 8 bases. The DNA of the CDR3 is TGTGCCAGCAGTTTTCTGGCGGGAGGGGCTGTTACGCAGTATTTT. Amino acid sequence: CASSFLAGGAVTQYF.

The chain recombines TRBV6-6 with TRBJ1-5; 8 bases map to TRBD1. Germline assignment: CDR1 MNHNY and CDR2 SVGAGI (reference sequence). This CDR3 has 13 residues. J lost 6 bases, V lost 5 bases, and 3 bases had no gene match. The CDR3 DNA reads TGTGCCAGCAGTCGGACAGGGATTCAGCCCCAGCATTTT. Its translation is CASSRTGIQPQHF.

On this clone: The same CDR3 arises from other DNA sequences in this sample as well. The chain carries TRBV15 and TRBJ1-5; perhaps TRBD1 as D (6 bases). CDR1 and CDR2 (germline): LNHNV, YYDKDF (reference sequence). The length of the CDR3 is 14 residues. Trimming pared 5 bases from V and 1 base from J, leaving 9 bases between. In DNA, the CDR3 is TGTGCCACCAGCCCGGACAGCAGCAATCAGCCCCAGCATTTT. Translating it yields CATSPDSSNQPQHF.

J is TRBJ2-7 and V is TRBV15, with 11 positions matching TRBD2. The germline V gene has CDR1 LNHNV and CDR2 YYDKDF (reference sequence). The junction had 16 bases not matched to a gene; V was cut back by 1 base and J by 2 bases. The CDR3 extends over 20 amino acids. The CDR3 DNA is TGTGCCACCAGCAGAGGACCTCAGGGCCTTACTAGCGGGGGAGCCTACGAGCAGTACTTC. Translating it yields CATSRGPQGLTSGGAYEQYF.

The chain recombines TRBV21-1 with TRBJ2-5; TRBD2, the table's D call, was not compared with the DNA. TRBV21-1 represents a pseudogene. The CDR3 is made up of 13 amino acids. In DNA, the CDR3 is TGTGCCAGCAGCAAAACGTGCGGGGGTGGGCAGTACTTC. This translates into CASSKTCGGGQYF.

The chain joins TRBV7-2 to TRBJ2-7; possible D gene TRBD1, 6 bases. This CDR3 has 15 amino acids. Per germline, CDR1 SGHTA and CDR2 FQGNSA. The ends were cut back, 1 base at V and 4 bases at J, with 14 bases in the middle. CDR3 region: CASSLEYREPYEQYF. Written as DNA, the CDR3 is TGTGCCAGCAGCTTAGAGTACAGGGAACCTTACGAGCAGTACTTC.

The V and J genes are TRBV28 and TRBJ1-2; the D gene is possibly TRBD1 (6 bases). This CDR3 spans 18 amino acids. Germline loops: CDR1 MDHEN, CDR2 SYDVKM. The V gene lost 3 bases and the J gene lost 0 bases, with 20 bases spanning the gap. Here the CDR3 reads CASSLGQGIVGTNYGYTF. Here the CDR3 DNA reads TGTGCCAGCAGTTTGGGGCAGGGGATCGTCGGAACTAACTATGGCTACACCTTC.

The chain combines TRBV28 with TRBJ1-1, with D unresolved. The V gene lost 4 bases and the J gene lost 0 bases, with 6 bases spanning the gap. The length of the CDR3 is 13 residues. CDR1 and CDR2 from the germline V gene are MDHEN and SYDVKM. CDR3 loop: CASSYGMNTEAFF. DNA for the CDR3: TGTGCCAGCAGTTACGGGATGAACACTGAAGCTTTCTTT.

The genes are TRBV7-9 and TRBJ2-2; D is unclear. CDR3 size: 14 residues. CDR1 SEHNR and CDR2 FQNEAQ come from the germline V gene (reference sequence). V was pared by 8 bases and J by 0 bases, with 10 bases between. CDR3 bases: TGTGCCAGCCTAACGATAGCGAACACCGGGGAGCTGTTTTTT. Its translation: CASLTIANTGELFF.

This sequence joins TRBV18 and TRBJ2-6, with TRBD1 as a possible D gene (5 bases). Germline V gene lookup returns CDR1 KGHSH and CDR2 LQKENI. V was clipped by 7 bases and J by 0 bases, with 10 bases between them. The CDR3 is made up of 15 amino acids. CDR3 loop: CASYTGLSGANVLTF. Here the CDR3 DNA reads TGTGCCAGCTACACAGGTCTCTCTGGGGCCAACGTCCTGACTTTC.

The CDR3 loop is CASSSLDIPKETQYF. The CDR3 DNA is TGTGCCAGCAGCTCCCTGGACATCCCTAAAGAGACCCAGTACTTC. V usage is TRBV7-8 and J usage is TRBJ2-5, with D possibly TRBD1 on 5 matching bases. Trimming took 4 bases from V and 3 from J, leaving 15 bases between them. Germline V CDR1 and CDR2: SGHVS, FQNEAQ. The CDR3 has 15 residues.

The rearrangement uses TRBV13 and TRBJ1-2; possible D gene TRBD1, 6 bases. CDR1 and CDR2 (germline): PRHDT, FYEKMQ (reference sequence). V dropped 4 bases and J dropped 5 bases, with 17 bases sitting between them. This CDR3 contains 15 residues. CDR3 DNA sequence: TGTGCCAGCAGCTCATCGATCGAGGGGGTGTATGGCTACACCTTC. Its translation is CASSSSIEGVYGYTF. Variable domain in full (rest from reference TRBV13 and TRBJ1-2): AAGVIQSPRHLIKEKRETATLKCYPIPRHDTVYWYQQGPGQDPQFLISFYEKMQSDKGSIPDRFSAQQFSDYHSELNMSSLELGDSALYFCASSSSIEGVYGYTFGSGTRLTVV.

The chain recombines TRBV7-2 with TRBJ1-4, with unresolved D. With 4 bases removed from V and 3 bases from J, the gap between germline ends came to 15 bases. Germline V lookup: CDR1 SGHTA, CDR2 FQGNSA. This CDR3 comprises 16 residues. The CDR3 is CASSSGPGGPNEKLFF. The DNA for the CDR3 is TGTGCCAGCAGCTCTGGCCCCGGAGGGCCTAATGAAAAACTGTTTTTT.

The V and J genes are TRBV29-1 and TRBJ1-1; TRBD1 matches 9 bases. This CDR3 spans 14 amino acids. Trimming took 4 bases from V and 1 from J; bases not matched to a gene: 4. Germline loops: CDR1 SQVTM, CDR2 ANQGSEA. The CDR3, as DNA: TGCAGCGTTGGAGGACAGGGGACGAACACTGAAGCTTTCTTT. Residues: CSVGGQGTNTEAFF.

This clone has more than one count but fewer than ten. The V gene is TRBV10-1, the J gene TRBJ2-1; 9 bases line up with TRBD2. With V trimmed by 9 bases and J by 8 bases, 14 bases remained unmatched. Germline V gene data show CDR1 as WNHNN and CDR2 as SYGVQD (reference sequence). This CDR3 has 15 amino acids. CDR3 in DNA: TGCGCCAGTCCTCGAAGGACTAGCGCCGCGGATGAGCAGTTCTTC. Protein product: CASPRRTSAADEQFF.